This entry concerns a single TCR beta chain. Its antigen is still unknown. The data derive from a study of cytomegalovirus exposure and HLA in healthy donors. Study conclusions and caveats: Cytomegalovirus association was listed for 150 to 200 TCR beta chains. Confirmation was obtained in vitro that a few CMV-associated chains are specific for CMV antigens.

Each donor was healthy, and each was a bone marrow donor. The PCR was carried out with 60 Vbeta primers and 13 Jbeta primers. TCRdb keeps only in-frame clones here, not all; method: immunoSEQ multiplex PCR. Its listing shows 130,000 or so clones. The sequencing sample was made of PBMCs. This receptor was taken from a woman aged 18-29 years in good health and CMV-seronegative.

In nucleotides, the CDR3 is TGCGCCAGCAGCGCCGGTCTAGAAGCTTTCTTT. Translating it yields CASSAGLEAFF. The V and J genes are TRBV5-1 and TRBJ1-1; the D is unclear. The CDR3 contains 11 residues. Germline V gives CDR1 SGHRS, CDR2 YFSETQ. V shed 4 bases and J shed 8 bases, with 9 bases lying between them.